This T cell receptor (beta chain) was sequenced during a study of cytomegalovirus exposure and HLA in healthy donors. The overall study: Falling in the Caucasian-associated ancestry cluster were about four fifths of around 370 genotyped donors. Regarding the study as a whole: It was reported that TCR beta sequences correctly inferred the HLA-A and HLA-B alleles for most subjects. Earlier results showed most TCR beta V segments being productive about 87% or about 30% of the time. Later on, an analysis showed TCR association rates differing by HLA locus, with DRB1 the most and HLA-C the fewest.

In regard to this clone: Its antigen is undetermined.

The PCR had 60 Vbeta and 13 Jbeta primers. The data were produced by immunoSEQ multiplex PCR, yet TCRdb's version contains in-frame clones alone and is incomplete. In the table there are 150,000 to 160,000 clones, 60% to 80% of which are singletons. The germline gives CDR1 SGDLS, CDR2 YYNGEE. The V segment lost 6 bases and the J segment 4 bases; nucleotides outside the gene matches: 3. The CDR3 runs to 13 residues. This receptor was obtained from a man younger than 45 in good health and CMV-seropositive. The sequenced sample was PBMCs. V usage is TRBV9 and J usage is TRBJ2-2, with 7 bases identical to TRBD1. The CDR3 sequence: CASTRQGTGELFF. Here the CDR3 DNA reads TGTGCCAGCACGCGACAGGGCACCGGGGAGCTGTTTTTT.